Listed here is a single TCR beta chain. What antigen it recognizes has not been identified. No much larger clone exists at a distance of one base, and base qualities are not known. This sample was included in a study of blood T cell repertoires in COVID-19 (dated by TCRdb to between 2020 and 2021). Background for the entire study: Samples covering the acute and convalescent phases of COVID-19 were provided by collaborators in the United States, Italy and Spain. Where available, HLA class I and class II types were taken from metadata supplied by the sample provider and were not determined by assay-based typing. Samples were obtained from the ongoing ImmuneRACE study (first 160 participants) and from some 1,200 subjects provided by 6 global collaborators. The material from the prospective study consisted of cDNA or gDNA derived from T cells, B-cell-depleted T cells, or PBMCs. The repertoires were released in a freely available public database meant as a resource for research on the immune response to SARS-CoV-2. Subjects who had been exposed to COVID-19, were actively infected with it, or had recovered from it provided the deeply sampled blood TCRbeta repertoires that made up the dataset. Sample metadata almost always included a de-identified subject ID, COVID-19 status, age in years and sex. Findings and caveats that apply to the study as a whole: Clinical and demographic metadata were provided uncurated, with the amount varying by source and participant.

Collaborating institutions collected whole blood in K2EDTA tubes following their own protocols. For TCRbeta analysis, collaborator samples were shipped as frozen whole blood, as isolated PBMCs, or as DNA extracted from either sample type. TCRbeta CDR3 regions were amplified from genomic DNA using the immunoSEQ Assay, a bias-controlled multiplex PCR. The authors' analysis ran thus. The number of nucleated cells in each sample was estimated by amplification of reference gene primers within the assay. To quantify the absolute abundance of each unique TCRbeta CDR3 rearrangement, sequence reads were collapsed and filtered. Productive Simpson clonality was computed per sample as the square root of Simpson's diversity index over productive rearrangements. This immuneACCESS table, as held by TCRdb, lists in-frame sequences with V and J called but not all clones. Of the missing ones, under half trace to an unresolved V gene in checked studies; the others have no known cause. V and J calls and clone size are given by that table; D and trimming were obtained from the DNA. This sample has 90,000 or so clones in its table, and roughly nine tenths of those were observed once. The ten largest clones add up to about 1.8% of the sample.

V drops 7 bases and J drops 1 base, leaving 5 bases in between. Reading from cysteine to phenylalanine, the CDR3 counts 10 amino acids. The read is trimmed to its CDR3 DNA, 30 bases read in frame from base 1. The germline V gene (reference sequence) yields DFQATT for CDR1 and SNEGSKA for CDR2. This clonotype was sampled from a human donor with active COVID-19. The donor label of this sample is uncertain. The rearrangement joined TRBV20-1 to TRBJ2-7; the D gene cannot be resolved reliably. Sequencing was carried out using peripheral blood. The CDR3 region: CSVLSYEQYF. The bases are TGCAGTGTTCTATCCTACGAGCAGTACTTC.